Listed here are 28 T cell receptor beta chains from one sample, sequenced in a study of blood T cells in healthy people across ages. The use of a sample-barcoded 5' primer and a J-beta primer mix characterized a second PCR of roughly 6 to 11 cycles. Each CDR3 protein is one row after TCRdb ran MiXCR on the 5' RACE reads. The top ten clones hold over 2% of a sample with over 1.5 million distinct CDR3 sequences, just under 50% of them seen once. The specimen was blood. The receptors were sampled from a woman aged 40-49 years in good health.

This rearrangement joins TRBV15 to TRBJ2-7, with D unclear. The germline V and J ends were trimmed by 1 base and 0 bases, with 10 bases remaining between them. There are 15 residues in the CDR3. The germline V gene encodes CDR1 LNHNV and CDR2 YYDKDF (reference sequence). This CDR3 is CATSRGPEDSYEQYF. The CDR3 DNA reads TGTGCCACCAGCAGAGGGCCCGAGGACTCCTACGAGCAGTACTTC.

This chain connects TRBV6-5 to TRBJ1-1; D possibly corresponds to TRBD1 (6 bases). The CDR3 length is 13 residues. Trimming stripped 6 bases from V and 4 bases from J, with 12 bases between. Germline V gives CDR1 MNHEY, CDR2 SVGAGI. CDR3 in DNA: TGTGCCAGCAGGAAACAGGGTCTCACTGAAGCTTTCTTT. Translating gives CASRKQGLTEAFF.

This chain links TRBV6-4 with TRBJ2-7; D gene ambiguous. The CDR3 extends over 17 amino acids. The ends were cut back, 0 bases at V and 3 bases at J, with 18 bases in the middle. From germline, CDR1 is MRHNA and CDR2 SNTAGT. CDR3 sequence reads: CASSDSIRTPLGYEQYF. CDR3 nucleotides: TGTGCCAGCAGTGACTCGATCAGGACCCCTCTGGGCTACGAGCAGTACTTC.

This sequence joins TRBV5-4 and TRBJ1-6; no clear D gene. Germline CDR1 SGHNT, CDR2 YYREEE (reference sequence). V gave up 4 bases and J gave up 7 bases, with 21 bases separating them. The CDR3 is 17 residues long. Written as DNA, the CDR3 is TGTGCCAGCAGCCCAGGAGGTAGAACCCTGGCGAATTCACCCCTCCACTTT. Residues: CASSPGGRTLANSPLHF.

The chain uses TRBV5-4 and TRBJ2-7; 11 nucleotides align to TRBD1. CDR1 SGHNT and CDR2 YYREEE come from the germline V gene (reference sequence). With V trimmed by 4 bases and J by 1 base, 7 bases remained unmatched. The CDR3 spans 16 residues. For the CDR3, the DNA is TGTGCCAGCAGCAGACCGGGACAGGGGGTATCCTACGAGCAGTACTTC. Translating gives CASSRPGQGVSYEQYF.

The rearrangement uses TRBV20-1 and TRBJ1-2; D is ambiguous. With 6 bases removed from V and 5 bases from J, the gap between germline ends came to 16 bases. Germline V lookup: CDR1 DFQATT, CDR2 SNEGSKA (reference sequence). The CDR3 consists of 13 residues. The CDR3, as DNA: TGCAGTGCCAAGACAACCGGAGTATATGGCTACACCTTC. Its protein product is CSAKTTGVYGYTF.

This clonotype has a handful of counts. This rearrangement joins TRBV7-2 to TRBJ2-5; the D gene could be TRBD1 or TRBD2 (5 bases each). The CDR3 extends over 13 amino acids. Trimming stripped 7 bases from V and 5 bases from J, with 14 bases between. CDR1 and CDR2 (germline): SGHTA, FQGNSA. The CDR3 DNA reads as TGTGCCAGCATTAGGGGCGGGTTGGAGACCCAGTACTTC. This encodes CASIRGGLETQYF.

The chain carries TRBV9 and TRBJ1-4, with TRBD1 identical over 7 bases. J was trimmed by 2 bases and V by 2 bases; bases with no gene match: 0. The CDR3 is 14 amino acids. Germline V gene lookup returns CDR1 SGDLS and CDR2 YYNGEE. This CDR3 reads CASSVDRTNEKLFF. In DNA, the CDR3 is TGTGCCAGCAGCGTGGACAGGACTAATGAAAAACTGTTTTTT. The full variable domain, rest sourced from reference TRBV9 and TRBJ1-4, is DSGVTQTPKHLITATGQRVTLRCSPRSGDLSVYWYQQSLDQGLQFLIQYYNGEERAKGNILERFSAQQFPDLHSELNLSSLELGDSALYFCASSVDRTNEKLFFGSGTQLSVL.

V is TRBV28 and J is TRBJ1-2; maybe TRBD1 (5 bases). V lost 4 bases, J lost 8 bases, and 17 bases lay in between. The CDR3 runs to 14 residues. Looked up from germline, CDR1 is MDHEN and CDR2 is SYDVKM. The CDR3 bases are TGTGCCAGCAGTTCTCAGCCAAGGGGAGGAGGCTACACCTTC. Its translation: CASSSQPRGGGYTF.

V usage is TRBV4-3 and J usage is TRBJ2-7; tentatively, D is TRBD1 or TRBD2 (6 bases each). The germline CDR1 and CDR2 sequences are LGHNA and YSLEER. This CDR3 comprises 15 residues. With 1 base removed from V and 3 bases from J, the gap between germline ends came to 13 bases. As DNA, the CDR3 is TGCGCCAGCAGCCAAGCGGCGGGACAAAGCTACGAGCAGTACTTC. Amino acid sequence: CASSQAAGQSYEQYF.

The J gene is TRBJ2-7, the V gene TRBV6-5; TRBD2 agrees at 9 bases. CDR3 length: 15 amino acids. CDR1 is MNHEY, CDR2 SVGAGI, per germline. V dropped 0 bases and J dropped 6; count of bases not matched to a gene: 6. CDR3 nucleotide sequence: TGTGCCAGCAGTTACTCCGAGGCGGGGGGGCTCGAGCAGTACTTC. Its translation: CASSYSEAGGLEQYF.

The CDR3 spells CASSPLSHGYTF. The CDR3 DNA reads as TGTGCCAGCAGCCCACTTAGCCATGGCTACACCTTC. The chain carries TRBV9 and TRBJ1-2, with D uncertain. The CDR3 loop spans 12 amino acids. The V gene lost 4 bases and the J gene lost 6 bases, with 10 bases spanning the gap. Per the germline V gene, CDR1 is SGDLS and CDR2 is YYNGEE.

This clonotype was observed a single time. The chain carries TRBV24-1 and TRBJ1-2, with D possibly TRBD1 on 5 matching bases. V lost 9 bases and J lost 5, with 12 bases in between. CDR1 KGHDR and CDR2 SFDVKD come from the germline V gene. This CDR3 comprises 12 residues. This CDR3 reads CATWGGQYGYTF. Written as DNA, the CDR3 is TGTGCCACCTGGGGCGGGCAATATGGCTACACCTTC.

The CDR3 loop is CSAREGAVPYNEQFF. For the CDR3, the DNA is TGCAGTGCTAGAGAGGGGGCGGTCCCCTACAATGAGCAGTTCTTC. The chain carries TRBV20-1 and TRBJ2-1; TRBD1 might be the D (6 bases). V was trimmed by 0 bases and J by 2 bases, leaving 11 bases between them. This CDR3 has 15 amino acids. CDR1 is DFQATT and CDR2 is SNEGSKA in the germline V gene (reference sequence).

This chain uses TRBV20-1 with TRBJ2-1; the D gene is possibly TRBD1 (6 bases). Trimming stripped 4 bases from V and 0 bases from J, with 13 bases between. This CDR3 region has 15 residues. Germline CDR1 DFQATT, CDR2 SNEGSKA (reference sequence). In nucleotides, the CDR3 is TGCAGTGCTATTAACGACAGGCGCTCCTACAATGAGCAGTTCTTC. Translated: CSAINDRRSYNEQFF.

This clonotype appeared a few times. This rearrangement joins TRBV7-2 to TRBJ2-5; 12 nucleotides line up with TRBD2. Trimming cost V 4 bases and J 2 bases; bases outside gene matches: 5. The CDR3 length is 16 residues. Germline lookup yields CDR1 SGHTA and CDR2 FQGNSA. The CDR3 sequence is CASSSPSGGAQETQYF. In DNA form, the CDR3 reads TGTGCCAGCAGCTCCCCTAGCGGGGGGGCGCAAGAGACCCAGTACTTC. Together with reference TRBV7-2 and TRBJ2-5, the CDR3 gives the full variable domain: GAGVSQSPSNKVTEKGKDVELRCDPISGHTALYWYRQSLGQGLEFLIYFQGNSAPDKSGLPSDRFSAERTGGSVSTLTIQRTQQEDSAVYLCASSSPSGGAQETQYFGPGTRLLVL.

In its sample, this clonotype was seen a few times. The chain combines TRBV7-2 with TRBJ2-3, with D perhaps matching TRBD1 (6 bases). The CDR3 consists of 15 residues. The V gene's germline CDR1 is SGHTA and CDR2 FQGNSA. V was trimmed by 2 bases and J by 3 bases, leaving 12 bases between them. DNA of the CDR3: TGTGCCAGCAGCTTAACCTCCACAGGGACAGATACGCAGTATTTT. Translating it yields CASSLTSTGTDTQYF.

There are a few counts of this clonotype. The chain is built from TRBV6-6 and TRBJ2-3, with TRBD1 matching 10 bases. The junction had 7 bases not matched to a gene; V was cut back by 6 bases and J by 4 bases. The CDR3 length is 15 residues. Germline CDR1 reads MNHNY; CDR2 reads SVGAGI (reference sequence). The CDR3, as DNA: TGTGCCAGCAGGCCGACAGGGGGCATGTCAGATACGCAGTATTTT. It yields the protein CASRPTGGMSDTQYF.

The chain employs TRBV18 and TRBJ2-6; maybe TRBD1 (6 bases). This CDR3 spans 16 amino acids. Germline CDR1 is KGHSH and CDR2 is LQKENI. With 5 bases removed from V and 4 bases from J, the gap between germline ends came to 15 bases. The CDR3, as DNA: TGTGCCAGCTCAAAATTACAGGGATCGGGGGCCAACGTCCTGACTTTC. As protein: CASSKLQGSGANVLTF.

The chain is built from TRBV27 and TRBJ1-2; TRBD1 aligns across 10 bases. Trimming cost V 4 bases and J 11 bases; bases outside gene matches: 13. CDR1 is MNHEY, CDR2 SMNVEV, per germline (reference sequence). The CDR3 covers 15 residues. In nucleotides, the CDR3 is TGTGCCAGCAGTTCGCCAGGTCGGACAGGGGGTAGTTACACCTTC. It specifies CASSSPGRTGGSYTF.

The chain recombines TRBV3-1 with TRBJ2-3; D is possibly TRBD2 (5 bases). This CDR3 has 14 residues. CDR1 is LGHDT, CDR2 YNNKEL, per germline (reference sequence). Trimming removed 5 bases at V and 2 bases at J, with 11 bases between. CDR3 in DNA: TGTGCCAGCAGCTCAGCGGTAGTCACAGATACGCAGTATTTT. Translated: CASSSAVVTDTQYF.

The rearrangement links TRBV28 to TRBJ2-3, with D unclear. This CDR3 is built from 16 residues. V lost 5 bases, J lost 2 bases, and 17 bases lay in between. Germline assignment: CDR1 MDHEN and CDR2 SYDVKM. In DNA form, the CDR3 reads TGTGCCAGCAGTCTACCCGTTATGAAGGACACAGATACGCAGTATTTT. Protein sequence: CASSLPVMKDTDTQYF. The whole variable domain, filled in from reference TRBV28 and TRBJ2-3, reads DVKVTQSSRYLVKRTGEKVFLECVQDMDHENMFWYRQDPGLGLRLIYFSYDVKMKEKGDIPEGYSVSREKKERFSLILESASTNQTSMYLCASSLPVMKDTDTQYFGPGTRLTVL.

This chain connects TRBV5-4 to TRBJ2-5; 13 positions agree with TRBD2. There are 17 residues in the CDR3. Looked up from germline, CDR1 is SGHNT and CDR2 is YYREEE (reference sequence). J gave up 5 bases and V 4 bases, and 11 bases lay outside the gene matches. CDR3 region: CASSGGTSGNLRETQYF. CDR3 nucleotide sequence: TGTGCCAGCAGCGGCGGGACTAGCGGGAACCTCAGGGAGACCCAGTACTTC. The full variable domain, its missing parts supplied by reference TRBV5-4 and TRBJ2-5, is ETGVTQSPTHLIKTRGQQVTLRCSSQSGHNTVSWYQQALGQGPQFIFQYYREEENGRGNFPPRFSGLQFPNYSSELNVNALELDDSALYLCASSGGTSGNLRETQYFGPGTRLLVL.

This clonotype was seen a single time. V is TRBV20-1 and J is TRBJ1-1, with 8 bases that match TRBD1. Germline values: CDR1 DFQATT, CDR2 SNEGSKA (reference sequence). V lost 6 bases and J lost 3; bases outside the gene matches: 9. The CDR3 has 14 amino acids. CDR3 sequence: CSAPRTGPDTEAFF. The CDR3 coding sequence is TGCAGTGCCCCCCGGACAGGGCCGGACACTGAAGCTTTCTTT.

Concerning this clonotype itself: One end of the junction does not line up with germline, which may come from a read error. The chain uses TRBV4-3 and TRBJ2-1, with 9 positions matching TRBD2. The CDR3 runs to 19 residues. Germline-derived CDR1 and CDR2 are LGHNA and YSLEER. The chain's CDR3 is CAGSQEKRGAPSSYNEQFF. The CDR3 DNA follows: TGCGCCGGCAGCCAAGAAAAGCGGGGGGCGCCGAGCTCCTACAATGAGCAGTTCTTC.

Only a few counts were recorded for this clonotype. The chain links TRBV14 to TRBJ2-5; 11 positions match TRBD2. Germline CDR1 SGHDN, CDR2 FVKESK. J gave up 2 bases and V 1 base, and 6 bases lay outside the gene matches. CDR3 size: 17 residues. The CDR3 nucleotides read TGTGCCAGCAGCCAAGGTAGACTAGCGGGGAGTCAAGAGACCCAGTACTTC. Protein: CASSQGRLAGSQETQYF.

The V and J genes are TRBV15 and TRBJ1-1; D might be TRBD1 (6 bases). The V gene's germline CDR1 is LNHNV and CDR2 YYDKDF (reference sequence). The germline V and J ends were trimmed by 0 bases and 3 bases, with 14 bases remaining between them. The CDR3 length is 16 residues. The CDR3 coding sequence is TGTGCCACCAGCAGAGATACGGGGGCGAGATACACTGAAGCTTTCTTT. Its translation: CATSRDTGARYTEAFF.

The V call is TRBV20-1, the J call TRBJ2-7; 7 bases are a match to TRBD2. The closer fit of TRBJ2-5 to the DNA end suggests the J call may be wrong. The germline gives CDR1 DFQATT, CDR2 SNEGSKA (reference sequence). The length of the CDR3 is 14 residues. The CDR3 reads CSASVARGVETQYF. The DNA for the CDR3 is TGCAGTGCTAGCGTGGCCCGGGGGGTAGAGACCCAGTACTTC.